The 5 T cell receptor beta chains below were found in one sample sequenced in a study of shared clonotypes between healthy human individuals. CD8 cells classed as naive were CD45RO-negative and positively selected for CCR7, excluding terminally differentiated effector memory CD45RA+ cells. Using immunoSEQ multiplex PCR, the repertoire was profiled, and TCRdb retains in-frame clones only, with some absent. This sample yields just over 2,000,000 clones, of which approximately 95% are seen a single time; around 1.1% belongs to the top ten. The sample was naive CD8+ T cells sorted from blood. Receptors originate from a man younger than 35 in good health.

The genes are TRBV13 and TRBJ2-7; D may be TRBD1 (6 bases). The CDR3 has 13 amino acids. Trimming left V 5 bases short and J 7 bases short, with 15 bases between. The V gene's germline CDR1 is PRHDT and CDR2 FYEKMQ (reference sequence). CDR3 in amino acids: CASSARTALEQYF. For the CDR3, the DNA is TGTGCCAGCAGCGCGCGGACAGCCTTAGAGCAGTACTTC.

The table lists this clone with a count of one. The chain carries TRBV2 and TRBJ2-5; 10 bases are a match to TRBD1. CDR3 size: 14 residues. V dropped 3 bases and J dropped 7; count of bases not matched to a gene: 5. Germline CDR1 SNHLY, CDR2 FYNNEI. CDR3 nucleotides: TGTGCCAGCAGTGATGGGACAGGGGCTCGGACCCAGTACTTC. Translating gives CASSDGTGARTQYF.

CDR3 sequence (DNA): TGTGCCAGCAGCGCAGGGACATCAACCACCTACGAGCAGTACTTC. It encodes CASSAGTSTTYEQYF. The chain employs TRBV9 and TRBJ2-7, with a tentative D call TRBD1 (6 bases). The CDR3 is 15 amino acids. Germline values: CDR1 SGDLS, CDR2 YYNGEE. Trimming stripped 3 bases from V and 2 bases from J, with 15 bases between.

The V and J genes are TRBV27 and TRBJ1-6; no clear D gene. Germline V CDR1 and CDR2: MNHEY, SMNVEV (reference sequence). The length of the CDR3 is 17 residues. Trimming removed 1 base from V and 7 bases from J, with 17 bases in between. CDR3 region: CASSLFASPLENSPLHF. CDR3 nucleotides: TGTGCCAGCAGTTTATTCGCAAGTCCCTTGGAAAATTCACCCCTCCACTTT.

On this clone: This specimen includes other DNA sequences encoding the same CDR3. The chain uses TRBV6-5 and TRBJ2-1; 11 nucleotides match TRBD2. This CDR3 is built from 15 residues. CDR1 is MNHEY, CDR2 SVGAGI, per germline. Losses at the gene ends were 7 bases for V and 2 bases for J; bases not matched to a gene: 4. The CDR3 region is CASTLLAGAYNEQFF. The CDR3 coding sequence is TGTGCCAGCACCTTACTAGCGGGAGCCTACAATGAGCAGTTCTTC.